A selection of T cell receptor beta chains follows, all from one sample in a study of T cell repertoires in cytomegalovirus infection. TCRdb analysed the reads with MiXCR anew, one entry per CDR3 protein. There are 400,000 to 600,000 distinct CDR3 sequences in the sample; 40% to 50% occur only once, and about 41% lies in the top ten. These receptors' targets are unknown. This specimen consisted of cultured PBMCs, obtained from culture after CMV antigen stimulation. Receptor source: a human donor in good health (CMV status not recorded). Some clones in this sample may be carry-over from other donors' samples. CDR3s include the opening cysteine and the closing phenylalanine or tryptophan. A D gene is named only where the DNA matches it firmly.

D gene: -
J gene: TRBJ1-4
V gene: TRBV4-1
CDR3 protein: CASRGIGEKLFF

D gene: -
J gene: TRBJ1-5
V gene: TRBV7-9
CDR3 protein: CASSFRGCQPQHF

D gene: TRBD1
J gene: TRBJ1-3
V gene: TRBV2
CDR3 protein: CASSPPLDRASSGNTIYF

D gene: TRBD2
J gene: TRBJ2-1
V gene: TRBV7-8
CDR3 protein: CASSGRGLLQYNEQFF

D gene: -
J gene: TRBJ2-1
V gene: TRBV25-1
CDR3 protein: CASSFPYRVNEQFF

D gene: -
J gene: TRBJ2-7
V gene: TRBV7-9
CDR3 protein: CASNQPLVQGGGSDEQYF

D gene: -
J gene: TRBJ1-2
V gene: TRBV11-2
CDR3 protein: CASSLTGGVTNYGYTF

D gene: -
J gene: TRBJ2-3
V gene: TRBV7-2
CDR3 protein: CASSPDPTDTQYF

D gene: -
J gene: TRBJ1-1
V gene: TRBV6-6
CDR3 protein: CASSYSGTDTEAFF

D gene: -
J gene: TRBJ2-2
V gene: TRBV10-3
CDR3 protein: CAISESGRGSANTGELFF

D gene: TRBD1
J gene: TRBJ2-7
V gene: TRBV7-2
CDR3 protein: CASSLDRDRGYEQYF

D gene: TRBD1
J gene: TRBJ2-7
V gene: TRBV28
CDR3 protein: CASSLGQNYEQYF

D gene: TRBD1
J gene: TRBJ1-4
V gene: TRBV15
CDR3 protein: CATSTSVGQETSTNEKLFF

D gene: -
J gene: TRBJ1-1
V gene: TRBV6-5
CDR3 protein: CASSYSWNREVAGAFF

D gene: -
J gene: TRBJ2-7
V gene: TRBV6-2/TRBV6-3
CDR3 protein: CASSYDTAFYEQYF

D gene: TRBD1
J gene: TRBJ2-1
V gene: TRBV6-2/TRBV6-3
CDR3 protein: CASKDRGLANEQFF

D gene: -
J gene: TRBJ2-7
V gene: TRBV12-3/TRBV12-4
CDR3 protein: CASTLGLSSGEQYF

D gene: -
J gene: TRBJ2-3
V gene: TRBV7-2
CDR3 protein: CASSLASGAADTQYF

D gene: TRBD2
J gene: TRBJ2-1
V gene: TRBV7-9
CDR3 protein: CASSQHGLEGYNEQFF

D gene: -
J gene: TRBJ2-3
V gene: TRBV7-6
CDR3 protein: CASSAWQGGDTQYF

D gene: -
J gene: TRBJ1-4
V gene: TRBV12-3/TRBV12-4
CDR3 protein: CASRPTRGKLFF

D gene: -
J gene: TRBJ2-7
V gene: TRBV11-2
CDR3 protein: CASSLGGSRSYEQYF

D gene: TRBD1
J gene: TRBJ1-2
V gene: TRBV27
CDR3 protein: CASRDRGPNYGYTF

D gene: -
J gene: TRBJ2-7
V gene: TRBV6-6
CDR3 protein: CASSVGDTLTYEQYF

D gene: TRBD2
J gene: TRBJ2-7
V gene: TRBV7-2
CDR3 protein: CASSGGGSGKYEQYF

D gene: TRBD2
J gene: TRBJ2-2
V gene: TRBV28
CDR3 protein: CASSLGTSGELFF